Listed below are T cell receptor beta chains from one sample, sequenced in a study of PD-1 blockade in classical Hodgkin lymphoma. Here immunoSEQ multiplex PCR was the method, and the copy in TCRdb shows in-frame clones only, minus some. The repertoire holds tens of thousands of clones, with roughly 80% as singletons. The sequencing used peripheral blood mononuclear cells (PBMCs), collected at baseline. Receptors were obtained from a human donor with classical Hodgkin lymphoma. Both conserved end residues are part of each CDR3. A D gene is named only where the DNA matches it firmly. Expanded clones are given a class, and other clones once, few, many or no size at all.

NA | TRBJ2-5 | TRBD2 | TRBV27 | TGTGCCAGCCGACTAGCGGTGCAAAACTTGGAGACCCAGTACTTC | CASRLAVQNLETQYF
NA | TRBJ1-2 | NA | TRBV7-9 | TGTGCCAGCAGCTTGCTGGCAGGTGATAACTATGGCTACACCTTC | CASSLLAGDNYGYTF
once | TRBJ1-3 | NA | TRBV4-3 | TGCGCCAGCAGCCAAGATGGGGTAGCCGACTACTACTCTGGAAACACCATATATTTT | CASSQDGVADYYSGNTIYF
NA | TRBJ1-3 | NA | TRBV9 | TGTGCCAGCAGCCTACACTCCGGGACACCTGGAAACACCATATATTTT | CASSLHSGTPGNTIYF
NA | TRBJ2-1 | TRBD2 | TRBV2 | TGTGCCAGCAGAGATAGCGGGAGGGGAAACAATGAGCAGTTCTTC | CASRDSGRGNNEQFF
NA | TRBJ1-5 | TRBD1 | TRBV6-1 | TGTGCCAGCAGTGAAAGGATCCGGGACAGAGACAATCAGCCCCAGCATTTT | CASSERIRDRDNQPQHF
few | TRBJ1-5 | NA | TRBV2 | TGTGCCAGCAGTTGGACGAGGGGCAATCAGCCCCAGCATTTT | CASSWTRGNQPQHF
once | TRBJ2-1 | TRBD2 | TRBV14 | TGTGCCAGCAGCCAAGATTCTAGCGGGAGGTTCAATGAGCAGTTCTTC | CASSQDSSGRFNEQFF
few | TRBJ1-5 | NA | TRBV7-9 | TGTGCCAGCAGCTTGCCCCATCAGCCCCAGCATTTT | CASSLPHQPQHF
NA | TRBJ2-3 | TRBD2 | TRBV30 | TGTGCCTGGGCCGAAGCCGGGACTAGTGGAACCGGGTGGTATACGCAGTATTTT | CAWAEAGTSGTGWYTQYF
once | TRBJ1-1 | NA | TRBV7-9 | TGTGCCAGCAGCCCACCGTGGACAGTCTACACTGAAGCTTTCTTT | CASSPPWTVYTEAFF
NA | TRBJ2-7 | TRBD1 | TRBV30 | TGTGCCTGGTCCGGGACAGTCTACGAGCAGTACTTC | CAWSGTVYEQYF
NA | TRBJ2-1 | NA | TRBV5-1 | TGCGCCAGCAGCTTGCAGGGAGGATACAATGAGCAGTTCTTC | CASSLQGGYNEQFF
NA | TRBJ1-5 | TRBD1 | TRBV7-2 | TGTGCCAGCAGCTTAGTCTGGACAGGGAGTCAGCCCCAGCATTTT | CASSLVWTGSQPQHF
NA | TRBJ2-6 | TRBD1 | TRBV5-6 | TGTGCCAGCAGCTTCGGGACAGGGTACCCTGGGGCCAACGTCCTGACTTTC | CASSFGTGYPGANVLTF
NA | TRBJ1-4 | NA | TRBV11-3 | TGTGCCAGCAGCTCCAGGGTGGACAGTGATGAAAAACTGTTTTTT | CASSSRVDSDEKLFF
NA | TRBJ2-3 | NA | TRBV18 | TGTGCCAGCTCACCACCGCCTCATCCTAGCACAGATACGCAGTATTTT | CASSPPPHPSTDTQYF
NA | TRBJ2-5 | TRBD2 | TRBV7-9 | TGTGCCAGCAGCTTAAATTTCCGGCGGGGGGGGCACGAGACCCAGTACTTC | CASSLNFRRGGHETQYF
NA | TRBJ2-3 | TRBD2 | TRBV11-3 | TGTGCCAGCAGCCAACGGACTAGCGGGGGCACAGATACGCAGTATTTT | CASSQRTSGGTDTQYF
medium-sized | TRBJ2-2 | TRBD2 | TRBV5-1 | TGCGCCAGCAGCTTGGCAACTGCGGGAGGCACCGGGGAGCTGTTTTTT | CASSLATAGGTGELFF
NA | TRBJ1-2 | NA | TRBV7-9 | TGTGCCAGCAGCCTCGGTGCAGGAACGGGATCCTATGGCTACACCTTC | CASSLGAGTGSYGYTF
NA | TRBJ1-4 | NA | TRBV6-1 | TGTGCCAGCAGTTTCGGGGGAGGGGATGAAAAACTGTTTTTT | CASSFGGGDEKLFF
NA | TRBJ2-5 | NA | TRBV21-1 | TGTGCCAGCAGCAATAGGGGGTACCAAGAGACCCAGTACTTC | CASSNRGYQETQYF
NA | TRBJ1-2 | TRBD1 | TRBV13 | TGTGCCAGCAGCCCAAGGGACAGGCTCCCGGCCTATGGCTACACCTTC | CASSPRDRLPAYGYTF
NA | TRBJ2-1 | NA | TRBV6-5 | TGTGCCAGCAGTTACCTTCGGACTGACCGGTACAATGAGCAGTTCTTC | CASSYLRTDRYNEQFF
NA | TRBJ2-5 | TRBD2 | TRBV6-5 | TGTGCCAGCAGTTACCAACTAGCGGGCAGTCAAGAGACCCAGTACTTC | CASSYQLAGSQETQYF
NA | TRBJ2-1 | TRBD2 | TRBV7-9 | TGTGCCAGCAGTCGACAAGGGACTAGCGGGAGGGCCGGTGAGCAGTTCTTC | CASSRQGTSGRAGEQFF
NA | TRBJ1-3 | TRBD1 | TRBV19 | TGTGCCAGCCGGGACAGGGCTGGAAACACCATATATTTT | CASRDRAGNTIYF
medium-sized | TRBJ1-1 | NA | TRBV19 | TGTGCCAGTAGTACCAAAAGGTGGACTGAAGCTTTCTTT | CASSTKRWTEAFF
NA | TRBJ1-3 | NA | TRBV2 | TGTGCCAGCATCTTCGACACTGCCTCTGGAAACACCATATATTTT | CASIFDTASGNTIYF
NA | TRBJ1-2 | NA | TRBV5-4 | TGTGCCAGCAGCTTTCTGACAGAGGGTGGCTACACCTTC | CASSFLTEGGYTF
NA | TRBJ2-7 | NA | TRBV5-4 | TGTGCCAGCAGCTTGAAGGGCTCGGCCTACGAGCAGTACTTC | CASSLKGSAYEQYF
once | TRBJ2-1 | TRBD1 | TRBV4-1 | TGCGCCAGCAGCCAGAGCGGGACAGGGGATGAGCAGTTCTTC | CASSQSGTGDEQFF
NA | TRBJ1-3 | NA | TRBV11-2 | TGTGCCAGCAGCTATAGAGAGGGTGGAAACACCATATATTTT | CASSYREGGNTIYF
NA | TRBJ1-5 | NA | TRBV30 | TGTGCCTGGACCAGCCATCTTAGCAATCAGCCCCAGCATTTT | CAWTSHLSNQPQHF
medium-sized | TRBJ1-1 | TRBD1 | TRBV7-6 | TGTGCCAGCAGCCCGCCCCCTACGGGACAGGGTGAAGCTTTCTTT | CASSPPPTGQGEAFF
NA | TRBJ2-1 | TRBD1 | TRBV19 | TGTGCCAGTAGTGGGACAGGGGGCTACAATGAGCAGTTCTTC | CASSGTGGYNEQFF
NA | TRBJ1-1 | NA | TRBV5-6 | TGTGCCAGCAGCCTTCCTTGGAACACTGAAGCTTTCTTT | CASSLPWNTEAFF
NA | TRBJ2-1 | TRBD2 | TRBV14 | TGTGCCAGCAGCCCAGGACTAGCGGGGGTCAATGAGCAGTTCTTC | CASSPGLAGVNEQFF
NA | TRBJ2-7 | NA | TRBV12-5 | TGTGCTAGTGGTTTGGTACGGGGGCCTGGCTCCTACGAGCAGTACTTC | CASGLVRGPGSYEQYF
NA | TRBJ2-1 | NA | TRBV7-6 | TGTGCCAGCAGCCTCACACTCAACAATGAGCAGTTCTTC | CASSLTLNNEQFF
NA | TRBJ1-4 | NA | TRBV7-9 | TGTGCCAGCAGCTTAGGGGTTTTTGCAACTAATGAAAAACTGTTTTTT | CASSLGVFATNEKLFF
NA | TRBJ1-1 | TRBD1 | TRBV4-1 | TGCGCCAGCAGCCAAGCTAGGACAGGGAGACCGATGAACACTGAAGCTTTCTTT | CASSQARTGRPMNTEAFF
few | TRBJ2-1 | NA | TRBV29-1 | TGCAGCGTTGCTGACAGATCATACTACAATGAGCAGTTCTTC | CSVADRSYYNEQFF
few | TRBJ2-2 | NA | TRBV11-2 | TGTGCCAGCAGGAGATGGGGCGACACCGGGGAGCTGTTTTTT | CASRRWGDTGELFF
few | TRBJ2-4 | NA | TRBV10-1 | TGCGCCAGCAGCCCAGGGGGGAAAAACATTCAGTACTTC | CASSPGGKNIQYF